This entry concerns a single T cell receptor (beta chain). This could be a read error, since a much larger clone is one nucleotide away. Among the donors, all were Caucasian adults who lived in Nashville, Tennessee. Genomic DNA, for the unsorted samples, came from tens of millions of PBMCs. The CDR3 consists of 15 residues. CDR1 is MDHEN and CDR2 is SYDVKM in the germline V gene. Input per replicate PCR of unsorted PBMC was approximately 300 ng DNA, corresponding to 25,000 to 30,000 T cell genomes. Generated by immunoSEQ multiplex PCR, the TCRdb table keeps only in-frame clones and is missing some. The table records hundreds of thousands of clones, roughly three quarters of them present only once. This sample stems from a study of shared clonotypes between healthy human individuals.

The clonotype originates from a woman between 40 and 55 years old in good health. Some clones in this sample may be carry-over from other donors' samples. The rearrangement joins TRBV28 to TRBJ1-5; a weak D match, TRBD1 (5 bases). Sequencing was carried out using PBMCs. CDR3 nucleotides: TGTACCAGCAGTCTTCCAGGGTTTAGCAATCAGCCCCAGCATTTT. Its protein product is CTSSLPGFSNQPQHF. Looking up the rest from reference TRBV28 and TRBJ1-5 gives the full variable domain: DVKVTQSSRYLVKRTGEKVFLECVQDMDHENMFWYRQDPGLGLRLIYFSYDVKMKEKGDIPEGYSVSREKKERFSLILESASTNQTSMYLCTSSLPGFSNQPQHFGDGTRLSIL.